The 20 T cell receptor beta chains in this list originate from one sample, sequenced in a study of cytomegalovirus exposure and HLA in healthy donors. Assay: immunoSEQ multiplex PCR; the TCRdb copy retains only in-frame clones and omits some. Of over 85,000 clones listed, around nine tenths are singletons. The sequenced material came from PBMCs. The receptors were sampled from a woman aged 30 to 39 in good health and CMV-seropositive.

As for this clone: The identical CDR3 is also encoded by other nucleotide sequences in the sample. J is TRBJ2-3 and V is TRBV4-3; the D is unclear. Between the trimmed V and J ends, which lost 0 bases and 6 bases, there was a span of 7 bases. Germline loops: CDR1 LGHNA, CDR2 YSLEER. The CDR3 length is 13 residues. CDR3 sequence: CASSQDRGDTQYF. The CDR3 region has the DNA TGCGCCAGCAGCCAAGATCGTGGCGATACGCAGTATTTT.

The rearrangement uses TRBV27 and TRBJ2-7, with D possibly being TRBD2 (6 bases). CDR3 length: 13 residues. Trimming took off 5 bases at V and 0 bases at J, with 8 bases between the two ends. The germline V gene encodes CDR1 MNHEY and CDR2 SMNVEV (reference sequence). Here the CDR3 reads CASSMTSSYEQYF. CDR3 nucleotides: TGTGCCAGCAGTATGACTAGCTCCTACGAGCAGTACTTC.

The gene calls are TRBV4-3 and TRBJ1-1; D is unclear. The CDR3 extends over 16 amino acids. With 4 bases removed from V and 3 bases from J, the gap between germline ends came to 18 bases. CDR1 is LGHNA and CDR2 is YSLEER in the germline V gene. The CDR3 region is CASSPRAGATYTEAFF. The CDR3 DNA reads TGCGCCAGCAGCCCCCGTGCGGGCGCAACTTACACTGAAGCTTTCTTT.

The chain couples TRBV11-2 to TRBJ2-5; TRBD1 might be the D (7 bases). The germline V gene has CDR1 SGHAT and CDR2 FQNNGV. There are 14 residues in the CDR3. Trimming removed 4 bases from V and 7 bases from J, with 16 bases in between. CDR3 DNA: TGTGCCAGCAGCTCCTCCCAGGGGGGTTGGACCCAGTACTTC. Translation: CASSSSQGGWTQYF.

This clone was recorded once. The chain is built from TRBV6-5 and TRBJ1-6, with D unresolved. The length of the CDR3 is 14 residues. Trimming shortened V by 4 bases and J by 7 bases, and 11 bases separated the two germline ends. The germline V gene has CDR1 MNHEY and CDR2 SVGAGI. This CDR3 reads CASSSRTGNSPLHF. Here the CDR3 DNA reads TGTGCCAGCAGTTCCCGGACGGGAAATTCACCCCTCCACTTT.

This clone occurred once. The rearrangement links TRBV6-6 to TRBJ1-5; D unresolved. The CDR3 totals 13 residues. The ends were cut back, 5 bases at V and 5 bases at J, with 10 bases in the middle. Germline values: CDR1 MNHNY, CDR2 SVGAGI (reference sequence). Here the CDR3 DNA reads TGTGCCAGCAGTGCGACAAAAGATCAGCCCCAGCATTTT. Its translation is CASSATKDQPQHF.

CDR3 bases: TGTGCCAGCAAGCGCGGATCGAACACAGATACGCAGTATTTT. Its translation is CASKRGSNTDTQYF. The chain links TRBV11-3 to TRBJ2-3; D is uncertain. Germline V CDR1 and CDR2: SGHNT, YENEEA. Between the trimmed V and J ends, which lost 7 bases and 2 bases, there was a span of 13 bases. The CDR3 is 14 residues long.

This sequence joins TRBV7-9 and TRBJ2-1; D may be TRBD2 (5 bases). CDR3 length: 15 residues. The germline V gene encodes CDR1 SEHNR and CDR2 FQNEAQ (reference sequence). V lost 1 base to trimming and J lost 4 bases, with 11 bases between them. The CDR3, as DNA: TGTGCCAGCAGCTTAGGGTCGGGGTTTTACAATGAGCAGTTCTTC. This gives the protein CASSLGSGFYNEQFF.

V usage is TRBV6-5 and J usage is TRBJ1-1; D gene ambiguous. Germline V CDR1 and CDR2: MNHEY, SVGAGI. This CDR3 has 13 amino acids. Trimming pared 6 bases from V and 5 bases from J, leaving 13 bases between. The CDR3 DNA follows: TGTGCCAGCAGCTACGGCGGGAAGACTGAAGCTTTCTTT. Translated, it gives CASSYGGKTEAFF.

This chain connects TRBV6-5 to TRBJ2-1, with TRBD1 identical over 8 bases. The CDR3 runs to 16 residues. V gave up 0 bases and J gave up 6 bases; unmatched junction bases: 7. Germline CDR1 and CDR2: MNHEY and SVGAGI. The CDR3 spells CASSYSRQGATNEQFF. CDR3 nucleotides: TGTGCCAGCAGTTACTCGCGGCAGGGGGCGACCAATGAGCAGTTCTTC.

This chain joins TRBV29-1 and TRBJ2-1; D is possibly TRBD2 (8 bases). The length of the CDR3 is 19 residues. Germline CDR1 reads SQVTM; CDR2 reads ANQGSEA. The V and J ends lost 2 bases and 8 bases respectively, with 31 bases between them. CDR3: CSVESGRGRTSTGLYEQFF. CDR3 coding DNA: TGCAGCGTTGAATCCGGGAGGGGGCGTACCTCCACGGGGTTATATGAGCAGTTCTTC.

V usage is TRBV4-1 and J usage is TRBJ2-5; weak D call: TRBD2 (5 bases). The V end was cut by 3 bases, the J end by 3 bases, with 8 bases between. The CDR3 runs to 13 residues. Germline CDR1 reads MGHRA; CDR2 reads YSYEKL. The DNA for the CDR3 is TGCGCCAGCAGCCATTGGCGGGAAGAGACCCAGTACTTC. It translates to CASSHWREETQYF.

Worth noting for this clone: Relative to the germline gene, one junction end is altered; a read error may explain this. The rearrangement uses TRBV7-9 and TRBJ2-1, with D maybe TRBD2 (5 bases). Per the germline V gene, CDR1 is SEHNR and CDR2 is FQNEAQ (reference sequence). CDR3 size: 15 residues. Written as DNA, the CDR3 is TGTGCCAGCAGTTTAGGGTGGGAGCCTTACAATGAGCAGTTCTTC. Encoded protein: CASSLGWEPYNEQFF.

V usage is TRBV14 and J usage is TRBJ1-1; D not resolved. CDR1 is SGHDN and CDR2 is FVKESK in the germline V gene. The CDR3 runs 15 residues. V gave up 1 base and J gave up 1 base, with 10 bases separating them. The CDR3 spells CASSQGRQANTEAFF. In DNA form, the CDR3 reads TGTGCCAGCAGCCAAGGTCGCCAGGCGAACACTGAAGCTTTCTTT.

J is TRBJ2-1 and V is TRBV29-1; 10 bases align to TRBD1. Germline V lookup: CDR1 SQVTM, CDR2 ANQGSEA. With 7 bases clipped from V and 3 bases from J, the junction kept 0 bases outside the gene matches. The CDR3 is made up of 12 amino acids. This CDR3 reads CSGTGGYNEQFF. CDR3 DNA sequence: TGCAGCGGGACAGGGGGCTACAATGAGCAGTTCTTC.

The rearrangement joins TRBV13 to TRBJ1-2, with D maybe TRBD1 (5 bases). The germline V and J ends were trimmed by 0 bases and 5 bases, with 13 bases remaining between them. The CDR3 length is 15 residues. Germline CDR1 is PRHDT and CDR2 is FYEKMQ (reference sequence). The CDR3 reads CASSLGRDSRYGYTF. The CDR3 DNA reads TGTGCCAGCAGCTTAGGCAGGGATTCTAGATATGGCTACACCTTC.

The V gene is TRBV4-3, the J gene TRBJ1-5, with unresolved D. Between the trimmed V and J ends, which lost 0 bases and 0 bases, there was a span of 6 bases. The CDR3 consists of 15 residues. Germline V gene sequence: CDR1 LGHNA, CDR2 YSLEER. CDR3 in DNA: TGCGCCAGCAGCCAAGATATTAGTAGCAATCAGCCCCAGCATTTT. Amino acid sequence: CASSQDISSNQPQHF.

The chain has TRBV28 and TRBJ1-2; TRBD1 aligns across 10 bases. Germline trimming cut 7 bases from V and 5 bases from J; bases unmatched to any gene: 10. Germline loops: CDR1 MDHEN, CDR2 SYDVKM. This CDR3 has 15 residues. The CDR3 protein is CASISGGQGLYGYTF. CDR3 nucleotides: TGTGCCAGCATTTCCGGGGGACAGGGGCTATATGGCTACACCTTC.

A few counts support this clone. V usage is TRBV27 and J usage is TRBJ2-7; a possible D gene is TRBD2 (7 bases). Trimming took off 8 bases at V and 5 bases at J, with 10 bases between the two ends. The CDR3 spans 11 residues. Germline CDR1 MNHEY, CDR2 SMNVEV (reference sequence). CDR3 residues: CASLGGDEQYF. In nucleotides, the CDR3 is TGTGCCAGCTTAGGGGGGGACGAGCAGTACTTC.

V is TRBV11-1 and J is TRBJ2-7; 7 nucleotides agree with TRBD1. Germline-derived CDR1 and CDR2 are SGHAT and FQDESV (reference sequence). CDR3 length: 15 amino acids. V lost 0 bases, J lost 3 bases, and 5 bases stayed unmatched. Written as DNA, the CDR3 is TGTGCCAGCAGCTTAGCCGGACAGGTATTCTACGAGCAGTACTTC. It specifies CASSLAGQVFYEQYF.